The entry below describes one TCR beta chain. This specimen belongs to a study of blood T cells in healthy people across ages. The second PCR ran roughly 6 to 12 cycles with a sample-barcoded 5' primer and J-beta primers. TCRdb redid the calling of the 5' RACE reads with MiXCR, one entry per CDR3 protein. This sample has around 2 million distinct CDR3 sequences, with about 39% found just once. V was clipped by 8 bases and J by 3 bases; unmatched bases: 7. Germline assignment: CDR1 MDHEN and CDR2 SYDVKM. This CDR3 has 15 amino acids. The source material was blood. The V gene is TRBV28, the J gene TRBJ2-3; 11 nucleotides line up with TRBD2. This sequence originates from a human donor in good health. CDR3 in amino acids: CASSVAGGPTDTQYF. CDR3 nucleotide sequence: TGTGCCAGCTCCGTAGCGGGGGGGCCGACAGATACGCAGTATTTT.